This T cell receptor (beta chain) derives from a study of blood T cell repertoires in COVID-19. Study information: Sources were T cells, B-cell-depleted T cells, or PBMCs; the material itself was cDNA or gDNA.

Seattle researchers signed up patients amid active infection and tracked them longitudinally. CDR3 length: 15 residues. The V end lost 0 bases, the J end lost 9 bases, and 18 bases lay between the germline ends. The germline V gene encodes CDR1 SGHRS and CDR2 YFSETQ. Per the original methods: Estimates of nucleated cell counts were drawn from the amplification of reference gene primers. Generated by immunoSEQ multiplex PCR, the TCRdb table keeps only in-frame clones and is missing some. V and J calls and clone size follow that table, whereas D and trimming were derived from the DNA. The sample lists approximately 350,000 clones; over 80% were seen once.

The chain is built from TRBV5-1 and TRBJ1-2, with D perhaps matching TRBD1 (5 bases). Sequenced material: peripheral blood. The sequence derives from a woman in her fifties or sixties with COVID-19, enrolled during active disease. CDR3 bases: TGCGCCAGCAGCTTGGCCGGCAGGGATCCCTTGAGCTACACCTTC. Translation: CASSLAGRDPLSYTF.